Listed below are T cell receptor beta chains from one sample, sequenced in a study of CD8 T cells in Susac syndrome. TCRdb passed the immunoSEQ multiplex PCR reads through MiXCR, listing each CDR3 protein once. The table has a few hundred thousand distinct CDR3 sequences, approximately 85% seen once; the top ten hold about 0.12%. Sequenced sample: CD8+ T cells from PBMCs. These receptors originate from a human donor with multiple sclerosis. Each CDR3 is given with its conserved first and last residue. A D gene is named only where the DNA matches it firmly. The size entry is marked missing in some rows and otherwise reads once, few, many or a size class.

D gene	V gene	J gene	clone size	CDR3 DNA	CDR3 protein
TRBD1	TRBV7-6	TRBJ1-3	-	TGTGCCAGCAGCACGCCCGGGACAGGGTATGGAAACACCATATATTTT	CASSTPGTGYGNTIYF
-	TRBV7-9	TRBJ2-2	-	TGTGCCAGCAGCTATAGGGTCCCTGCCACCGGGGAGCTGTTTTTT	CASSYRVPATGELFF
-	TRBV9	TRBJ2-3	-	TGTGCCAGCAGCGTAGAGGGGGGATCGGATACGCAGTATTTT	CASSVEGGSDTQYF
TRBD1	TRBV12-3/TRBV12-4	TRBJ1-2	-	TGTGCCAGCAGTTTCTTCGGGACAGGGTATGGCTACACCTTC	CASSFFGTGYGYTF
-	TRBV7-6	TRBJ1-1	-	TGTGCCAGCAGGCGGGGGGAGGACACTGAAGCTTTCTTT	CASRRGEDTEAFF
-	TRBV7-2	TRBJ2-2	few	TGTGCCAGCAGCTTGATTGCGGGCGGGTCCAACACCGGGGAGCTGTTTTTT	CASSLIAGGSNTGELFF
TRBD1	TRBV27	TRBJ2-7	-	TGTGCCAGCAGAACTCTCCCGGGACAGGGGAACGAGCAGTACTTC	CASRTLPGQGNEQYF
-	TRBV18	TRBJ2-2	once	TGTGCCAGCTCACCGGTGGCCTCCGGGCCCGCCTCCGGGGAGCTGTTTTTT	CASSPVASGPASGELFF
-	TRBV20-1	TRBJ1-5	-	TGCAGTGCTGGGACAATTAGCAATCAGCCCCAGCATTTT	CSAGTISNQPQHF
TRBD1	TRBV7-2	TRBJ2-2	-	TGTGCCAGCAGCGTATTTGCGGGCAGGGGGAGCGGGGAGCTGTTTTTT	CASSVFAGRGSGELFF
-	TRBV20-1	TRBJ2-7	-	TGCAGTGCTAGCGCAGAGGACTTCCCTTCCCCCTACGAGCAGTACTTC	CSASAEDFPSPYEQYF
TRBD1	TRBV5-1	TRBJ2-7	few	TGTGCCAGCAGTTTGGGACAGGGGATAGACGAGCAGTACTTC	CASSLGQGIDEQYF
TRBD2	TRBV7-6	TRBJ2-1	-	TGTGCCAGCAGCCCTCATAGCGGGACGGGAAATGAGCAGTTCTTC	CASSPHSGTGNEQFF
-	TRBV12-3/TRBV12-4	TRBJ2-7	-	TGTGCCAGCAGTGCATCGACCACCTCCTCCCCGCAGTACTTC	CASSASTTSSPQYF
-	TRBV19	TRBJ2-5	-	TGTGCCAGTAGTTATCCTCCGGGGGAGACCCAGTACTTC	CASSYPPGETQYF
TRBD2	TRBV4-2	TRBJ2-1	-	TGTGCCAGCAGCCAAGGAGCGGGGGGATACAATGAGCAGTTCTTC	CASSQGAGGYNEQFF
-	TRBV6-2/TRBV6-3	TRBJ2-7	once	TGTGCCAGCAGTTTCACCAGCCGACACGACCAAGGCGCCTACGAGCAGTACTTC	CASSFTSRHDQGAYEQYF
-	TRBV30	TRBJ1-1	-	TGTGCCTTTTTTCATGAAAACCTCAACACTGAAGCTTTCTTT	CAFFHENLNTEAFF
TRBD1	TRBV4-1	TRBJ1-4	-	TGCGCCAGCAGCCAAGTGACGACAGGGAAAGTTCGTTTT	CASSQVTTGKVRF